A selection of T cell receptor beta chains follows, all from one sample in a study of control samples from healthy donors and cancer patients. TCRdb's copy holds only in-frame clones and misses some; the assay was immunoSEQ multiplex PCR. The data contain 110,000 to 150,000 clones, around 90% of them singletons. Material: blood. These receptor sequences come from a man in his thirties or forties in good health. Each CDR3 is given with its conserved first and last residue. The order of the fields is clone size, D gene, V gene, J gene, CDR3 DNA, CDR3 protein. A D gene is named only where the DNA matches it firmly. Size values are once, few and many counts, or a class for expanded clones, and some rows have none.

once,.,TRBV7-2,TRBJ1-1,TGTGCCAGCAGCTTAGAGCAGGGAGGCACTGAAGCTTTCTTT,CASSLEQGGTEAFF
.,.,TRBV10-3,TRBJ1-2,TGTGCCACCTCGAGCCAAGGGGACAAGAACTATGGCTACACCTTC,CATSSQGDKNYGYTF
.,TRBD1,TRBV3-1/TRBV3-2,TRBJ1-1,TGTGCCAGCAGCCAAGATGGGGGACAGCGAGCTTTCTTT,CASSQDGGQRAFF
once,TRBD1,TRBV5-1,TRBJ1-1,TGCGCCAGCAGCTTGATGGGACAGGGGATGAACACTGAAGCTTTCTTT,CASSLMGQGMNTEAFF
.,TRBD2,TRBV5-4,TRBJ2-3,TGTGCCAGCAGCTTGGGACGGACTAGACTCCCAGATACGCAGTATTTT,CASSLGRTRLPDTQYF
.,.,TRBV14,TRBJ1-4,TGTGCCAGCAGCGCTGGACACGGGGAAAAACTGTTTTTT,CASSAGHGEKLFF
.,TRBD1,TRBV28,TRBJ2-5,TGTGCCAGCAGTTTACGGGCAGGGGGCGGGACCCAGTACTTC,CASSLRAGGGTQYF
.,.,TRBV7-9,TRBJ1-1,TGTGCCAGCAGCTTATATGGCCAGGGGATGAACACTGAAGCTTTCTTT,CASSLYGQGMNTEAFF
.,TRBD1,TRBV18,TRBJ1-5,TGTGCCAGCTCAGGAACCGGGACAGGGTTTAATCAGCCCCAGCATTTT,CASSGTGTGFNQPQHF
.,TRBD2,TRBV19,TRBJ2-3,TGTGCCAGTAGTAGCCTGGGCGGGAGTACAACAGATACGCAGTATTTT,CASSSLGGSTTDTQYF
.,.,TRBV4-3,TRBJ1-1,TGCGCCAGCAGCCAAGATTGGGCAGGGGTGAACACTGAAGCTTTCTTT,CASSQDWAGVNTEAFF
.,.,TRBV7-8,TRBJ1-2,TGTGCCAGCAGCTTAGGGGGTTCGTATGGCTACACCTTC,CASSLGGSYGYTF
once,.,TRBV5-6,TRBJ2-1,TGTGCCAGCAGCTCGACGCCCTACAATGAGCAGTTCTTC,CASSSTPYNEQFF
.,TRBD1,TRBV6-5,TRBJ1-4,TGTGCCAGCACCAGGGACAGAGGAACTAATGAAAAACTGTTTTTT,CASTRDRGTNEKLFF
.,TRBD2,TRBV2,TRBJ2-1,TGTGCCAGCAGTGAAGCGGGACTAGCGGGAGGCCGCCGGGGGAATGAGCAGTTCTTC,CASSEAGLAGGRRGNEQFF
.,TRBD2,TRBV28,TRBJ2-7,TGTGCCAGCAGACTGCGACCAGCGGGAATCACACCCTACGAGCAGTACTTC,CASRLRPAGITPYEQYF